This T cell receptor (beta chain) was profiled in a study of blood T cell repertoires in COVID-19. In the study overall: T cells, B-cell-depleted T cells, or PBMCs supplied cDNA or gDNA.

Study processing details: The assay estimated nucleated cells by amplifying reference gene primers. Some clones are missing from TCRdb's copy, which holds only in-frame ones; the method was immunoSEQ multiplex PCR. V, J and clone size are taken as reported in that table, and D and trimming were inferred from the DNA itself. The table has 150,000 or so clones, over 80% seen once. V dropped 2 bases and J dropped 0 bases, with 5 bases sitting between them. Germline CDR1 and CDR2: SGHKS and YYEKEE (reference sequence). This CDR3 has 13 residues. The study recruited people aged roughly 18 to 100 years across 20 to 30 US areas. Clinical history reported by participants formed the basis on which cohorts were assigned.

The chain links TRBV5-5 to TRBJ1-2; D remains unclear. This TCR came from a man aged 70-80 years who had been exposed to COVID-19. Sequencing input: PBMCs or T cells enriched from blood (not recorded which). CDR3 DNA sequence: TGTGCCAGCAGCTTCACAGCTAACTATGGCTACACCTTC. This sequence encodes CASSFTANYGYTF.